The clone carrying this T cell receptor beta chain was counted a single time. The data are from a study of shared T cell receptors in the human thymus. In germline, CDR1 is SGHRS, CDR2 YFSETQ. CDR3 size: 14 residues. Trimming took off 1 base at V and 4 bases at J, with 11 bases between the two ends. Data came from immunoSEQ multiplex PCR; TCRdb stores just in-frame clones and leaves some out. This table has approximately 760,000 clones, 80% to 90% appearing once. This sample also belongs to another study, concerning human thymus T cells. That publication notes: Healthy Finnish infants having corrective surgery for congenital heart defects served as donors. Resections that were taken during corrective heart surgery supplied the thymus tissue. Thymic TCR repertoires of unrelated people reportedly overlapped highly.

Specimen: thymocytes. The sequence derives from a girl under three years old with a congenital heart defect. The chain links TRBV5-1 to TRBJ2-5, with a weak D call TRBD2 (6 bases). In DNA form, the CDR3 reads TGCGCCAGCAGCTTGTGGGACTTCCCAGAGACCCAGTACTTC. Its translation: CASSLWDFPETQYF.